Following are 30 T cell receptor beta chains from one sample sequenced in a study of response to subunit inactivated influenza vaccine. TCRdb fed the RT-PCR reads into MiXCR, producing one record per CDR3 protein. The table lists around 480,000 distinct CDR3 sequences, 15% to 20% of them singletons. Specimen: CD4+ T cells sorted from PBMCs, collected around 25 months after vaccination. These TCRs come from a man aged 45 to 70 who received an inactivated influenza vaccine.

The chain uses TRBV7-9 and TRBJ2-2, with 7 bases matching TRBD2. Germline assignment: CDR1 SEHNR and CDR2 FQNEAQ (reference sequence). The junction had 3 bases not matched to a gene; V was cut back by 0 bases and J by 2 bases. The CDR3 is made up of 16 amino acids. CDR3 sequence reads: CASSLASGGNTGELFF. The CDR3 DNA sequence: TGTGCCAGCAGCTTAGCGTCGGGAGGAAACACCGGGGAGCTGTTTTTT.

Points on this clonotype: A read error may account for a junction end that differs from germline. This chain links TRBV6-1 with TRBJ1-2; unclear D gene. This CDR3 spans 14 amino acids. Germline CDR1 reads MNHNS; CDR2 reads SASEGT. DNA for the CDR3: TGTGCCAGCAGCCCCCATTCGCTTAACGATGGCTACACCTTC. Protein sequence: CASSPHSLNDGYTF.

In this sample, this clonotype turned up a few times. The genes are TRBV5-1 and TRBJ2-7; TRBD1 agrees at 8 bases. Per the germline V gene, CDR1 is SGHRS and CDR2 is YFSETQ. The CDR3 is 16 amino acids. V dropped 4 bases and J dropped 0; count of bases not matched to a gene: 9. The CDR3: CASSRKDRGLSYEQYF. The CDR3 coding sequence is TGCGCCAGCAGCAGAAAAGACAGGGGTCTCTCCTACGAGCAGTACTTC.

The rearrangement joins TRBV4-3 to TRBJ2-1; tentatively, D is TRBD1 or TRBD2 (6 bases each). The germline V gene encodes CDR1 LGHNA and CDR2 YSLEER. V was trimmed by 0 bases and J by 9 bases, leaving 12 bases between them. The CDR3 is made up of 14 amino acids. The CDR3 loop reads CASSQERGRAEQFF. CDR3 sequence (DNA): TGCGCCAGCAGCCAAGAACGGGGGCGGGCTGAGCAGTTCTTC.

This clonotype has a handful of counts. The chain joins TRBV2 to TRBJ2-7, with 14 bases lining up with TRBD2. The CDR3 is 15 amino acids. With 4 bases clipped from V and 4 bases from J, the junction kept 3 bases outside the gene matches. The germline V gene encodes CDR1 SNHLY and CDR2 FYNNEI. The DNA for the CDR3 is TGTGCCAGCAGTGCGGGACTAGCGGGAGCTTACGAGCAGTACTTC. Amino acids: CASSAGLAGAYEQYF.

The V and J genes are TRBV20-1 and TRBJ2-5; D not resolved. Germline V lookup: CDR1 DFQATT, CDR2 SNEGSKA (reference sequence). V lost 0 bases and J 5 bases, leaving 19 bases between the germline ends. The CDR3 is made up of 16 amino acids. In DNA form, the CDR3 reads TGCAGTGCTAGAGATAAGAGGTTTAATCTGTTCGAGACCCAGTACTTC. This translates into CSARDKRFNLFETQYF.

This clonotype was detected many times. The rearrangement joins TRBV5-1 to TRBJ2-7; a weak D match, TRBD1 (6 bases). Trimming took 0 bases from V and 2 from J, leaving 12 bases between them. CDR1 and CDR2 from the germline V gene are SGHRS and YFSETQ. The CDR3 is made up of 15 amino acids. CDR3 residues: CASSLAGTFPYEQYF. CDR3 DNA: TGCGCCAGCAGCTTGGCCGGGACATTTCCCTACGAGCAGTACTTC.

This sequence joins TRBV10-3 and TRBJ2-7; TRBD2 might be the D (6 bases). CDR1 ENHRY and CDR2 SYGVKD come from the germline V gene. The V and J ends lost 0 bases and 2 bases respectively, with 11 bases between them. The CDR3 has 15 amino acids. CDR3 amino acids: CAISESGGLTYEQYF. CDR3 nucleotide sequence: TGTGCCATCAGTGAGTCCGGGGGATTAACCTACGAGCAGTACTTC.

The chain has TRBV20-1 and TRBJ2-3; perhaps TRBD2 as D (5 bases). Looked up from germline, CDR1 is DFQATT and CDR2 is SNEGSKA (reference sequence). CDR3 length: 12 residues. Between the trimmed V and J ends, which lost 6 bases and 9 bases, there was a span of 16 bases. CDR3 amino acids: CSASIDYLTQYF. The CDR3 DNA sequence: TGCAGTGCCAGCATCGACTACCTCACGCAGTATTTT.

The rearrangement joins TRBV20-1 to TRBJ2-1; 7 nucleotides align to TRBD2. CDR3 size: 15 residues. With 1 base clipped from V and 7 bases from J, the junction kept 10 bases outside the gene matches. From germline, CDR1 is DFQATT and CDR2 SNEGSKA (reference sequence). Here the CDR3 reads CSARVPAGRPNEQFF. The CDR3 bases are TGCAGTGCTAGAGTCCCAGCGGGGCGGCCGAATGAGCAGTTCTTC.

The chain is built from TRBV2 and TRBJ2-5; maybe TRBD1 (6 bases). The CDR3 extends over 11 amino acids. Between the trimmed V and J ends, which lost 9 bases and 3 bases, there was a span of 8 bases. Germline V gene lookup returns CDR1 SNHLY and CDR2 FYNNEI. This CDR3 is CARGAEETQYF. The CDR3 nucleotides are TGTGCCAGGGGGGCCGAAGAGACCCAGTACTTC.

This clonotype was counted between two and nine times. V usage is TRBV20-1 and J usage is TRBJ2-3; 7 nucleotides agree with TRBD1. The J segment lost 1 base and the V segment lost 4 bases, leaving 5 bases of the junction unmatched. CDR1 and CDR2 (germline): DFQATT, SNEGSKA (reference sequence). CDR3 length: 14 residues. CDR3 DNA sequence: TGCAGTGCTATCCGGGACAGCCGCACAGATACGCAGTATTTT. Its translation is CSAIRDSRTDTQYF.

The J gene is TRBJ2-2, the V gene TRBV9; either TRBD1 or TRBD2 may supply D (5 bases each). CDR3 size: 16 residues. The germline V gene encodes CDR1 SGDLS and CDR2 YYNGEE. Trimming stripped 0 bases from V and 5 bases from J, with 14 bases between. For the CDR3, the DNA is TGTGCCAGCAGCGTAGTTTCCAGGGAGTCTACCGGGGAGCTGTTTTTT. This sequence encodes CASSVVSRESTGELFF.

Only a few counts were recorded for this clonotype. Sequence at one end of the junction differs from germline and may be a read error. J is TRBJ2-2 and V is TRBV4-3, with 11 positions matching TRBD2. The CDR3 totals 16 residues. Germline CDR1 reads LGHNA; CDR2 reads YSLEER. The CDR3 DNA sequence: TGCGCCAGCATCCAAGAGCTAGCGGGAGGTACCGGGGAGCTGTTTTTT. It yields the protein CASIQELAGGTGELFF.

The chain is built from TRBV20-1 and TRBJ2-3; TRBD2 aligns across 9 bases. CDR3 length equals 16 residues. Germline CDR1 reads DFQATT; CDR2 reads SNEGSKA (reference sequence). Unmatched junction bases numbered 9, after V lost 3 bases and J lost 2 bases. CDR3 nucleotides: TGCAGTGCTAGGCCTCGCGGGAGGGCCCTCACAGATACGCAGTATTTT. This encodes CSARPRGRALTDTQYF.

This clonotype was detected many times. The rearrangement links TRBV18 to TRBJ2-1; D may correspond to TRBD1 or TRBD2 (5 bases each). The CDR3 length is 13 residues. V dropped 0 bases and J dropped 12 bases, with 12 bases sitting between them. Germline CDR1 reads KGHSH; CDR2 reads LQKENI. In DNA, the CDR3 is TGTGCCAGCTCACCACCCGGGACGCCCCTGCAGTTCTTC. Its protein product is CASSPPGTPLQFF.

Concerning this clonotype: Given a much more abundant clone one base away, this may be a read error. The chain joins TRBV6-2 or TRBV6-3 to TRBJ1-5; the D gene is possibly TRBD1 (5 bases). The V gene lost 5 bases and the J gene lost 7 bases, with 21 bases spanning the gap. Germline assignment: CDR1 MNHEY and CDR2 SVGEGT. The CDR3 consists of 16 residues. CDR3 region: CASSDVEGQVNQPQHF. CDR3 sequence (DNA): TGTGCCAGCAGTGACGTTGAGGGGCAGGTAAACCAGCCCCAGCATTTT.

This CDR3 reads CASSLTPSNQPQHF. CDR3 DNA sequence: TGTGCCAGCAGCTTAACCCCCAGCAATCAGCCCCAGCATTTT. The rearrangement links TRBV7-2 to TRBJ1-5, with no clear D. The CDR3 is 14 residues long. Germline V CDR1 and CDR2: SGHTA, FQGNSA. V dropped 2 bases and J dropped 1 base, with 6 bases sitting between them.

This clonotype was found a few times. The V gene is TRBV29-1, the J gene TRBJ2-1; 7 nucleotides match TRBD2. CDR1 is SQVTM and CDR2 is ANQGSEA in the germline V gene. The CDR3 runs to 13 residues. Trimming removed 3 bases from V and 12 bases from J; junction bases left unmatched: 11. Here the CDR3 DNA reads TGCAGCGTTGATACCCAGCGGGGAGTCGGGCAGTTCTTC. Translating it yields CSVDTQRGVGQFF.

This clonotype was observed a handful of times. V usage is TRBV9 and J usage is TRBJ2-3; D is ambiguous. Per germline, CDR1 SGDLS and CDR2 YYNGEE. CDR3 size: 15 residues. Trimming took off 4 bases at V and 5 bases at J, with 17 bases between the two ends. For the CDR3, the DNA is TGTGCCAGCAGCCCCCAGGACCAGAGAAAAGATACGCAGTATTTT. Translation: CASSPQDQRKDTQYF.

This clonotype was detected a few times. This sequence joins TRBV12-3 or TRBV12-4 and TRBJ1-5, with 8 bases that match TRBD1. V shed 6 bases and J 5 bases; nucleotides not matched to a gene: 15. The CDR3 contains 17 residues. The CDR3 loop is CASSSGADRGRDQPQHF. CDR3 coding DNA: TGTGCCAGCAGCTCAGGAGCTGACAGGGGTCGGGATCAGCCCCAGCATTTT.

V and J are TRBV9 and TRBJ2-1; TRBD2 is a possible D gene (5 bases). Germline V gene lookup returns CDR1 SGDLS and CDR2 YYNGEE. The V end lost 4 bases, the J end lost 0 bases, and 8 bases lay between the germline ends. The CDR3 consists of 14 residues. CDR3 in DNA: TGTGCCAGCAGCCAGGCGGGCTCCTACAATGAGCAGTTCTTC. It yields the protein CASSQAGSYNEQFF. The whole variable domain, filled in from reference TRBV9 and TRBJ2-1, reads DSGVTQTPKHLITATGQRVTLRCSPRSGDLSVYWYQQSLDQGLQFLIQYYNGEERAKGNILERFSAQQFPDLHSELNLSSLELGDSALYFCASSQAGSYNEQFFGPGTRLTVL.

This rearrangement joins TRBV5-6 to TRBJ2-1; 10 bases are a match to TRBD2. Germline CDR1 is SGHDT and CDR2 is YYEEEE. J gave up 3 bases and V 3 bases, and 3 bases lay outside the gene matches. This CDR3 has 15 residues. CDR3 amino acids: CASSSIAGGYNEQFF. CDR3 DNA: TGTGCCAGCAGCTCCATAGCGGGAGGCTACAATGAGCAGTTCTTC. The variable domain in full, completed from reference TRBV5-6 and TRBJ2-1, reads DAGVTQSPTHLIKTRGQQVTLRCSPKSGHDTVSWYQQALGQGPQFIFQYYEEEERQRGNFPDRFSGHQFPNYSSELNVNALLLGDSALYLCASSSIAGGYNEQFFGPGTRLTVL.

This clonotype was observed a few times. The rearrangement links TRBV5-4 to TRBJ2-2; maybe TRBD1 (6 bases). The CDR3 runs 15 residues. Germline V gene data show CDR1 as SGHNT and CDR2 as YYREEE (reference sequence). The ends were cut back, 0 bases at V and 4 bases at J, with 10 bases in the middle. CDR3 amino acids: CASSLGRGVTGELFF. The CDR3 coding sequence is TGTGCCAGCAGCTTGGGCAGGGGAGTCACCGGGGAGCTGTTTTTT. Complete variable domain (other parts from reference TRBV5-4 and TRBJ2-2): ETGVTQSPTHLIKTRGQQVTLRCSSQSGHNTVSWYQQALGQGPQFIFQYYREEENGRGNFPPRFSGLQFPNYSSELNVNALELDDSALYLCASSLGRGVTGELFFGEGSRLTVL.

This clonotype has just a few counts. V and J are TRBV7-9 and TRBJ2-5; D assignment may be TRBD1 or TRBD2 (5 bases each). Per the germline V gene, CDR1 is SEHNR and CDR2 is FQNEAQ (reference sequence). Trimming pared 4 bases from V and 5 bases from J, leaving 17 bases between. The CDR3 has 15 residues. The CDR3 is CASSSFRENRETQYF. The CDR3 DNA follows: TGTGCCAGCAGCTCGTTCAGGGAGAATCGTGAGACCCAGTACTTC.

This clonotype showed up just a few times. This chain uses TRBV10-3 with TRBJ2-5; TRBD2 agrees at 12 bases. Germline assignment: CDR1 ENHRY and CDR2 SYGVKD. This CDR3 has 15 residues. Losses at the gene ends were 8 bases for V and 4 bases for J; bases not matched to a gene: 8. The CDR3 DNA reads TGTGCCATCTCGACTAGCGGGAGTTTAGGAGAGACCCAGTACTTC. Translation: CAISTSGSLGETQYF.

V gene TRBV18 combines with J gene TRBJ1-1, with D perhaps TRBD1 (5 bases). This CDR3 contains 13 residues. With 6 bases removed from V and 9 bases from J, the gap between germline ends came to 17 bases. Germline CDR1 is KGHSH and CDR2 is LQKENI. Written as DNA, the CDR3 is TGTGCCAGCTCCCCGGCGGGGGGTCTGCAAGCTTTCTTT. It translates to CASSPAGGLQAFF. Variable domain in full (rest from reference TRBV18 and TRBJ1-1): NAGVMQNPRHLVRRRGQEARLRCSPMKGHSHVYWYRQLPEEGLKFMVYLQKENIIDESGMPKERFSAEFPKEGPSILRIQQVVRGDSAAYFCASSPAGGLQAFFGQGTRLTVV.

The J gene is TRBJ2-7, the V gene TRBV7-8, with TRBD1 matching 9 bases. Per germline, CDR1 SGHVS and CDR2 FQNEAQ. V lost 5 bases, J lost 5 bases, and 7 bases stayed unmatched. The CDR3 has 14 residues. CDR3 protein: CASSPDRGSHEQYF. CDR3 DNA sequence: TGTGCCAGCAGCCCGGACAGGGGATCCCACGAGCAGTACTTC.

This clonotype was found many times. The chain is built from TRBV5-1 and TRBJ2-1; the match to TRBD2 covers 7 bases. Unmatched junction bases numbered 12, after V lost 4 bases and J lost 5 bases. The germline CDR1 and CDR2 sequences are SGHRS and YFSETQ. The CDR3 has 16 amino acids. The CDR3 DNA follows: TGCGCCAGCAGCCCTGGAGGACTAGGAGAAAACAATGAGCAGTTCTTC. This sequence encodes CASSPGGLGENNEQFF.

This clonotype was counted a few times. V and J are TRBV20-1 and TRBJ2-3; 9 nucleotides agree with TRBD1. The CDR3 is 15 residues long. Per germline, CDR1 DFQATT and CDR2 SNEGSKA (reference sequence). With V trimmed by 6 bases and J by 2 bases, 9 bases remained unmatched. CDR3 region: CSATRDRAYTDTQYF. DNA of the CDR3: TGCAGTGCCACTCGGGACAGGGCCTACACAGATACGCAGTATTTT.